Listed here is a single T cell receptor beta chain. Its specificity is unknown. The data belong to a study of untreated major depressive disorder. Overall study findings and caveats: Only three preselected Vbeta families were compared in sequencing.

Sequencing was performed with immunoSEQ multiplex PCR; in TCRdb, only in-frame clones are kept and a portion is missing. The sample holds tens of thousands of clones, over 80% seen once. This receptor was taken from a man aged 25 to 40 in good health. The sequenced sample was CD4+ T cells from PBMCs.

The CDR3 coding sequence is TGTGCCAGCAGTGACGGGGCGGGGACCACAGATACGCAGTATTTT. Translation gives CASSDGAGTTDTQYF. The V and J genes are TRBV6-4 and TRBJ2-3; tentative D call: TRBD2 (6 bases). The CDR3 extends over 15 amino acids. Germline values: CDR1 MRHNA, CDR2 SNTAGT. Trimming removed 2 bases at V and 2 bases at J, with 11 bases between.